This is a list of T cell receptor beta chains from one sample in a study of blood T cell repertoires in COVID-19. Sequenced by immunoSEQ multiplex PCR; TCRdb stores in-frame clones only, minus some. The sample includes some 250,000 clones, about nine tenths of them seen just once. The sample consisted of PBMCs or T cells enriched from blood (not recorded which). Source of these receptors: a human donor in a cohort exposed to, infected with or recovered from COVID-19 (not recorded which). The donor label of this sample is uncertain. CDR3s include the opening cysteine and the closing phenylalanine or tryptophan. D genes are given only for firm matches.

TRBV7-2,17,TRBD2,CASSPGLAGGPEDTQYF
TRBV7-3,12,-,CASSFYGDTQYF
TRBV27,16,TRBD2,CASSPLSRGTTDTQYF
TRBV21-1,14,-,CASSLRGTPREQFF
TRBV5-1,15,-,CASSQGHQLGTEAFF
TRBV21-1,15,-,CASSRQGASGNTIYF
TRBV5-4,14,-,CASSAPLPGTEAFF
TRBV5-4,13,TRBD2,CASSAGGGETQYF
TRBV6-5,14,-,CASSYSGQGMGYTF
TRBV27,15,TRBD1,CASASGQNVNYGYTF
TRBV10-3,15,-,CAIPGFETGANVLTF
TRBV7-2,16,TRBD1,CASSLAGTRDRSGYTF
TRBV15,16,TRBD2,CATSILAGGPAKTQYF
TRBV7-3,13,TRBD2,CASSPSGGDEQFF
TRBV19,16,-,CASSIGTVGGFYEQYF
TRBV6-5,14,-,CASSSRGWNEKLFF
TRBV6-6,15,TRBD1,CASSEPGTENSPLHF
TRBV5-5,11,-,CASSRDYEQYF
TRBV24-1,16,TRBD2,CATSEARGGAFNEQFF
TRBV21-1,16,-,CASSLLAGGHTGELFF
TRBV19,16,TRBD2,CASSILSGGAGNEQFF
TRBV4-3,16,-,CASSQDSGGRIYEQYF
TRBV3-1/TRBV3-2,14,TRBD1,CASSPRGHSNEQFF
TRBV27,16,-,CASSLSERTFSYEQYF
TRBV10-3,15,TRBD1,CAISESIGTGRPQHF
TRBV4-3,17,TRBD2,CASSQDLSGVPQETQYF
TRBV5-4,16,-,CASSLNRGLPNTEAFF
TRBV7-2,15,-,CASSPQDWSTDTQYF